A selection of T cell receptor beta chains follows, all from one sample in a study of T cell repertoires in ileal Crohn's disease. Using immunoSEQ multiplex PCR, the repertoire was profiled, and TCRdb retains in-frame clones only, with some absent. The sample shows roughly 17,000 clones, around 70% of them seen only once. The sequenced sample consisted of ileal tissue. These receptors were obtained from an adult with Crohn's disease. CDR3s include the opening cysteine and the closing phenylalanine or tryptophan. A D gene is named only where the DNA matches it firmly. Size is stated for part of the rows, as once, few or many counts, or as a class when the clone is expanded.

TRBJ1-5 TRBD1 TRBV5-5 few CASSRQGVSNQPQHF TGTGCCAGCAGCCGACAGGGGGTTAGCAATCAGCCCCAGCATTTT
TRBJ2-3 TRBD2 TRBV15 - CATSRDREGADTQYF TGTGCCACCAGCAGAGATAGGGAGGGAGCCGATACGCAGTATTTT
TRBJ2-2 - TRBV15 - CATSRSLPTRATGELFF TGTGCCACCAGCAGATCCCTCCCGACTAGAGCCACCGGGGAGCTGTTTTTT
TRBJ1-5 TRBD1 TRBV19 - CASSGDRGGNQPQHF TGTGCCAGTAGCGGGGACAGGGGCGGCAATCAGCCCCAGCATTTT
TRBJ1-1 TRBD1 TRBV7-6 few CASSPRTGNTEAFF TGTGCCAGCAGCCCCCGGACAGGGAACACTGAAGCTTTCTTT
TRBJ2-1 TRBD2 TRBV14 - CASSQGVTSGRPIYNEQFF TGTGCCAGCAGCCAAGGAGTGACTAGCGGGAGGCCCATCTACAATGAGCAGTTCTTC
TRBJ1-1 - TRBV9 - CASSGHGNTEAFF TGTGCCAGCAGCGGTCACGGGAACACTGAAGCTTTCTTT
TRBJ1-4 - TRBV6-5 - CASRRTGGNEKLFF TGTGCCAGCAGGAGAACGGGAGGTAATGAAAAACTGTTTTTT
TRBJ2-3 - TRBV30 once CAWSVRTDTQYF TGTGCCTGGAGTGTACGGACAGATACGCAGTATTTT
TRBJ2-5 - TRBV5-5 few CASSFFVAFETQYF TGTGCCAGCAGCTTCTTCGTGGCTTTTGAGACCCAGTACTTC
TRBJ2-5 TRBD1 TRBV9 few CASSVGTGTGYQETQYF TGTGCCAGCAGCGTAGGGACCGGGACAGGGTACCAAGAGACCCAGTACTTC
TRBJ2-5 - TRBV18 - CASSPLTRVLSVETQYF TGTGCCAGCTCACCACTTACCCGAGTTTTAAGCGTAGAGACCCAGTACTTC
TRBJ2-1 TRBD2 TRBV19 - CASSIVGTSATEQFF TGTGCCAGTAGTATAGTGGGGACTAGCGCGACTGAGCAGTTCTTC
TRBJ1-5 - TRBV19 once CASSPLTGDSNQPQHF TGTGCCAGTAGTCCCCTGACAGGAGATAGCAATCAGCCCCAGCATTTT
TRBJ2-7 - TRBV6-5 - CASSLVQAYEQYF TGTGCCAGCAGTTTAGTACAGGCCTACGAACAGTACTTC
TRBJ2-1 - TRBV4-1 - CASSQVFSFNEQFF TGCGCCAGCAGCCAAGTTTTTAGTTTCAATGAGCAGTTCTTC
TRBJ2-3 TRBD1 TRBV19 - CASSIQGVTDTQYF TGTGCCAGTAGTATTCAGGGGGTCACAGATACGCAGTATTTT
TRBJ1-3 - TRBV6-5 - CASSYEPSGNTIYF TGTGCCAGCAGTTACGAGCCTTCTGGAAACACCATATATTTT
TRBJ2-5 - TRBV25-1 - CASSATAQETQYF TGTGCCAGCAGTGCGACAGCCCAAGAGACCCAGTACTTC
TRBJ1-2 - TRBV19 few CASSARGGGNYGYTF TGTGCCAGTAGTGCTCGCGGGGGTGGGAACTATGGCTACACCTTC
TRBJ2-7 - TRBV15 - CATSRDRLAYEQYF TGTGCCACCAGCAGAGACAGACTAGCCTACGAGCAGTACTTC
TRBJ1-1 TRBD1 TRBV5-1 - CASSLVGTGETEAFF TGCGCCAGCAGCTTGGTGGGGACAGGGGAGACTGAAGCTTTCTTT
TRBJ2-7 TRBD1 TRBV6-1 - CASRADRGSSYEQYF TGTGCCAGCAGGGCTGACAGGGGGAGCTCCTACGAGCAGTACTTC
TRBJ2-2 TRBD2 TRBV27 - CASSLAGVGLSSGELFF TGTGCCAGCAGTTTAGCGGGAGTTGGGCTTAGCTCCGGGGAGCTGTTTTTT
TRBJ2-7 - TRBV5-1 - CASSPGGTATYEQYF TGCGCCAGCAGCCCGGGGGGGACAGCCACCTACGAGCAGTACTTC
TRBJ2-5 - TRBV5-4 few CASSITGNQETQYF TGTGCCAGCAGCATCACAGGGAACCAAGAGACCCAGTACTTC
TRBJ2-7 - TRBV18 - CASSPTGSSYEQYF TGTGCCAGCTCACCAACAGGGAGTTCCTACGAGCAGTACTTC
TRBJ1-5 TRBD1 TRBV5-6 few CASSLTGGPQPQHF TGTGCCAGCAGCTTGACAGGGGGCCCTCAGCCCCAGCATTTT
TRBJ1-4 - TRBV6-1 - CASSAINEKLFF TGTGCTAGCAGTGCTATCAATGAAAAACTGTTTTTT
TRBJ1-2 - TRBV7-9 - CASSLMTDNYGYTF TGTGCCAGCAGCTTGATGACAGACAACTATGGCTACACCTTC
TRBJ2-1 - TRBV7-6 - CASSLVRGLSYNEQFF TGTGCCAGCAGCTTAGTCAGGGGTTTATCCTACAATGAGCAGTTCTTC
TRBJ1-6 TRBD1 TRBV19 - CASRTMGQGTYNSPLHF TGTGCCAGCCGAACTATGGGACAGGGGACCTATAATTCACCCCTCCACTTT
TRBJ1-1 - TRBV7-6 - CASSLKQGRVYTEAFF TGTGCCAGCAGCTTAAAACAGGGAAGGGTGTACACTGAAGCTTTCTTT
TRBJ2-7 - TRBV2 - CASSDGSTYEQYF TGTGCCAGCAGTGATGGCAGTACCTACGAGCAGTACTTC
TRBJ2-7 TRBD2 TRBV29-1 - CSVGTSFYEQYF TGCAGCGTGGGGACTAGCTTCTACGAGCAGTACTTC
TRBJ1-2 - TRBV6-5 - CASSYEAANGDYTF TGTGCCAGCAGTTACGAGGCAGCTAATGGTGACTACACCTTC
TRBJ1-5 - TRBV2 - CASSRVGSSNQPQHF TGTGCCAGCAGCCGGGTTGGGTCTAGCAATCAGCCCCAGCATTTT
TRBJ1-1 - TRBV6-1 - CASNQGTVAFF TGTGCCAGCAACCAGGGGACGGTAGCTTTCTTT
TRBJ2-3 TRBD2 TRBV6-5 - CASSYSGIGTDTQYF TGTGCCAGCAGTTATAGCGGGATCGGCACAGATACGCAGTATTTT
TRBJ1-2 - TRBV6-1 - CASSTPGYTF TGTGCCAGCAGTACACCGGGCTACACCTTC
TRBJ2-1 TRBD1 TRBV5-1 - CASSWDRDNEQFF TGCGCCAGCAGCTGGGACAGGGATAATGAGCAGTTCTTC
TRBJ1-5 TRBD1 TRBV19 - CASSPPRTGTFRAMFQPQHF TGTGCCAGTAGTCCACCTAGGACAGGAACGTTTCGGGCTATGTTTCAGCCCCAGCATTTT
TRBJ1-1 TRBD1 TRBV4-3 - CASSAQGAGTEAFF TGCGCCAGCAGCGCACAGGGGGCTGGAACTGAAGCTTTCTTT
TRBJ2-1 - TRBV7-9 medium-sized CASNTWGGANEQFF TGTGCCAGCAATACGTGGGGGGGGGCCAATGAGCAGTTCTTC
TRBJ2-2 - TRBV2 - CASNSPLDTGELFF TGTGCCAGCAACTCCCCTTTAGACACCGGGGAGCTGTTTTTT
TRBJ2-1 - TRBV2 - CASSELRGNEQFF TGTGCCAGCAGTGAACTGCGAGGCAATGAGCAGTTCTTC
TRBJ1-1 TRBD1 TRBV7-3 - CASSSTGTGGEAFF TGTGCCAGCAGCTCGACCGGGACAGGGGGTGAAGCTTTCTTT
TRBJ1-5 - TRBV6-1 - CASRGGGTQPQHF TGTGCCAGCAGAGGGGGAGGGACTCAGCCCCAGCATTTT
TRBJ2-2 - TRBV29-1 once CSVETWSSPGELFF TGCAGCGTTGAAACCTGGTCGAGTCCCGGGGAGCTGTTTTTT
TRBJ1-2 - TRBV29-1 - CSVSEQGYYGYTF TGCAGCGTATCGGAACAGGGATACTATGGCTACACCTTC